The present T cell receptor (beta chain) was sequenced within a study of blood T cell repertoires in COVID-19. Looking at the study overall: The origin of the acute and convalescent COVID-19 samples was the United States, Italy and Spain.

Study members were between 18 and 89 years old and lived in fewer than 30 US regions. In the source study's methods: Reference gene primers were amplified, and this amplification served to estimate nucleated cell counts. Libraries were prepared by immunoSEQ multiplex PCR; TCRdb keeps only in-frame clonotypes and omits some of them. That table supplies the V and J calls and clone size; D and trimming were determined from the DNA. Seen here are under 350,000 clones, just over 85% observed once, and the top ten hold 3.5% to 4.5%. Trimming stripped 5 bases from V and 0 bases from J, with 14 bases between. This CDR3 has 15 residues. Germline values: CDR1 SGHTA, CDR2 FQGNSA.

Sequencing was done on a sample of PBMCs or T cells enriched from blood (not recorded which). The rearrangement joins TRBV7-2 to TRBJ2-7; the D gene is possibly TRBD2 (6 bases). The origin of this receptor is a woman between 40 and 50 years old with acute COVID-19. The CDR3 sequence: CASSRPGSYSYEQYF. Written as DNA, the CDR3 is TGTGCCAGCAGCCGTCCCGGGAGTTACTCCTACGAGCAGTACTTC.